These T cell receptor beta chains were read from a single sample in a study of tumor and adjacent non-tumor tissue in lung cancer. From the multiplex PCR reads, TCRdb called clonotypes with MiXCR, one entry per CDR3 protein. In the table there are fewer than 85,000 distinct CDR3 sequences, 77% of which are singletons. Sequenced input: lung tumor tissue. These receptors came from a woman between 45 and 60 years old with non-small cell lung cancer. Both conserved end residues are part of each CDR3. Fields, in order: clone size, J gene, V gene, D gene, CDR3 protein, CDR3 DNA. The D gene is left open where the match is weak. Rows may omit the clone size; those that give it use once, few, many or a size class.

>NA|TRBJ2-1|TRBV29-1|NA
CSVEDLGGWNSYNEQFF
TGCAGCGTTGAAGATCTTGGGGGATGGAACTCTTACAATGAGCAGTTCTTC
>NA|TRBJ2-3|TRBV5-5|NA
CANSSPPGGQYF
TGTGCCAACAGTTCGCCTCCCGGGGGGCAGTATTTT
>NA|TRBJ1-6|TRBV20-1|NA
CSGPKGGNSPLHF
TGCAGTGGACCGAAAGGCGGTAATTCGCCCCTCCACTTT
>NA|TRBJ2-1|TRBV6-5|NA
CASRHGSGWWGDNEQFF
TGTGCCAGCAGGCACGGCTCGGGGTGGTGGGGGGACAATGAGCAGTTCTTC
>once|TRBJ2-2|TRBV11-2|NA
CASGCTRDRGELFF
TGTGCCAGCGGCTGTACTAGAGACAGAGGTGAGCTGTTTTTT
>NA|TRBJ2-3|TRBV28|NA
CASSWGPRSTDTQYF
TGTGCCAGCAGTTGGGGACCGCGCAGTACAGATACGCAGTATTTT
>NA|TRBJ1-1|TRBV7-2|NA
CANSSSPGNTEAFF
TGTGCCAACAGCTCCTCCCCAGGGAACACTGAAGCTTTCTTT
>NA|TRBJ2-2|TRBV10-1|NA
CASSERRDAGSLNTGELFF
TGCGCCAGTAGTGAGCGTCGGGACGCAGGGTCCCTAAACACCGGGGAGCTGTTTTTT
>NA|TRBJ2-1|TRBV6-1|TRBD1
CANRVAGTGINEQFF
TGTGCCAACAGGGTAGCCGGGACAGGGATCAATGAGCAGTTCTTC
>NA|TRBJ1-1|TRBV11-3|NA
CTSSSHSNNEAFF
TGTACCAGCAGCTCCCACTCGAACAATGAAGCTTTCTTT
>NA|TRBJ1-4|TRBV6-5|TRBD1
CASSYAGPGQEKLFF
TGTGCCAGCAGTTACGCCGGGCCGGGACAGGAGAAACTGTTTTTT
>once|TRBJ2-1|TRBV4-1|NA
CAGRTTGGQFF
TGCGCCGGCAGGACCACAGGTGGTCAGTTCTTC
>many|TRBJ1-1|TRBV11-2|TRBD1
CASSFDRVNTEAFF
TGTGCCAGCAGCTTCGACAGGGTGAACACTGAAGCTTTCTTT